A selection of T cell receptor beta chains follows, all from one sample in a study of blood T cells in healthy people across ages. TCRdb re-analysed the 5' RACE reads in MiXCR, keeping a single row per CDR3 protein. The data contain 650,000 to 1,000,000 distinct CDR3 sequences, around 36% of them singletons. Input material: blood. Every receptor here comes from a man between 18 and 29 years old in good health. CDR3s include the opening cysteine and the closing phenylalanine or tryptophan. A D gene is named only where the DNA matches it firmly. Only part of the rows carry a size: once, few, many, or a class if the clone is expanded.

clone size,CDR3 length,J gene,V gene,D gene,CDR3 DNA,CDR3 protein
-,14,TRBJ2-1,TRBV7-2,-,TGTGCCAGCAGCTCCCGTAGGGGGGGCAATGAGCAGTTCTTC,CASSSRRGGNEQFF
-,14,TRBJ2-5,TRBV5-1,-,TGCGCCAGCAGCTTGGCCGAGGAGAAAGAGACCCAGTACTTC,CASSLAEEKETQYF
-,13,TRBJ2-1,TRBV5-1,-,TGCGCCAGCAGCTTGGGTCCGGAAGAGACCCAGTTCTTC,CASSLGPEETQFF
few,14,TRBJ2-7,TRBV10-3,-,TGTGCCATCAGGGATCCAGGGAAAGAAGACGAGCAGTACTTC,CAIRDPGKEDEQYF
-,15,TRBJ1-6,TRBV12-3/TRBV12-4,-,TGTGCCAGCAGTCCTCGAGGCATGTATAATTCACCCCTCCACTTT,CASSPRGMYNSPLHF
few,14,TRBJ1-5,TRBV6-1,-,TGTGCCAGCAGTGCCAGTACGGCGGGTCAGCCCCAGCATTTT,CASSASTAGQPQHF
few,17,TRBJ2-5,TRBV21-1,-,TGTGCCAGCAGCAAGGGTGCCCGGGCCGTCGAACGGGAGACCCAGTACTTC,CASSKGARAVERETQYF
-,13,TRBJ1-2,TRBV20-1,TRBD1,TGCAGTGCTCCCTCTCCGGGACAGGGGGGCCGCACCTTC,CSAPSPGQGGRTF
-,11,TRBJ2-5,TRBV10-3,-,TGTGCCACCAGTGAGGGTGAGACCCAGTACTTC,CATSEGETQYF
few,16,TRBJ2-3,TRBV11-1,-,TGTGCCAGCAGCTTAGAGTTCGACAGCACCACAGATACGCAGTATTTT,CASSLEFDSTTDTQYF
-,16,TRBJ2-1,TRBV9,TRBD2,TGTGCCAGCAGCGTACCACTCCGGGGGGGCCAGCATGAGCAGTTCTTC,CASSVPLRGGQHEQFF
many,15,TRBJ2-1,TRBV9,-,TGTGCCAGCAGCGTAGGGACTACTCGCGGCAATGAGCAGTTCTTC,CASSVGTTRGNEQFF
once,17,TRBJ2-2,TRBV5-5,TRBD1,TGTGCCAGCAGCTTGGCAACAGGGGGTCTTCGCGGCGGGGAGCTGTTTTTT,CASSLATGGLRGGELFF
few,17,TRBJ1-5,TRBV4-3,-,TGCGCCAGCAGCCAAGATGGAGGCGGCGAGGGGAATCAGCCCCAGCATTTT,CASSQDGGGEGNQPQHF
-,17,TRBJ2-3,TRBV21-1,-,TGTGCCAGCAGCTCCCAGCAACTAGCCCCTAGCACAGATACGCAGTATTTT,CASSSQQLAPSTDTQYF
-,11,TRBJ2-5,TRBV12-3/TRBV12-4,-,TGTGCCAGCAGTCGAAGACGAGCTCGGTACTTC,CASSRRRARYF
-,17,TRBJ2-5,TRBV6-1,-,TGTGCCAGCAGTGAAGCACGCCTAGCAAGAATCTGGGAGACCCAGTACTTC,CASSEARLARIWETQYF
-,13,TRBJ1-5,TRBV12-5,TRBD1,TGTGCTAGTGCTATGACAGGGGGCCAAACCCAGCATTTT,CASAMTGGQTQHF
-,18,TRBJ2-1,TRBV4-3,-,TGCGCCAGCAGCCAAAGACTTGCCGCTGGTACAATATCCTACGAGCAGTTCTTC,CASSQRLAAGTISYEQFF
few,11,TRBJ2-3,TRBV12-5,-,TGTGCTAGCGCTGGGGAAGATACGCAGTATTTT,CASAGEDTQYF
-,15,TRBJ1-1,TRBV4-1,TRBD1,TGCGCCAGCAGCCAAGCAGGGGGGGGGGGCACTGAAGCTTTCTTT,CASSQAGGGGTEAFF
-,16,TRBJ2-3,TRBV6-2/TRBV6-3,-,TGTGCCAGCAGTTATGGGATAGCGGCTAGCACAGATACGCAGTATTTT,CASSYGIAASTDTQYF
-,15,TRBJ2-3,TRBV12-3/TRBV12-4,TRBD2,TGTGCCAGCAGTTTCGCTAGCGGTACCACAGATGCGCAGTATTTT,CASSFASGTTDAQYF
few,15,TRBJ1-2,TRBV20-1,TRBD1,TGCAGTGCTCCACAGGGGCCCCGTTCCAACTATGGCTACACCTTC,CSAPQGPRSNYGYTF
few,14,TRBJ1-2,TRBV5-1,TRBD1,TGCGCCAGCAGCCCGGGACAGCCGTTCTATGGCTACACCTTC,CASSPGQPFYGYTF
-,15,TRBJ1-5,TRBV2,TRBD1,TGTGCCAGCAGTGAATACAGGGGGGAGAATCAGCCCCAGCATTTT,CASSEYRGENQPQHF
-,15,TRBJ2-2,TRBV9,TRBD1,TGTGCCAGCAGCGGGACAGGGAGGATCACCGGGGAGCTGTTTTTT,CASSGTGRITGELFF
-,14,TRBJ1-2,TRBV7-2,-,TGTGCCAGCAGCTTAGTCTCAGGGGCCTATGGCTACACCTTC,CASSLVSGAYGYTF
-,10,TRBJ2-1,TRBV28,-,TGTGCCAGCAGTTGGCATGAGCAGTTCTTC,CASSWHEQFF
-,12,TRBJ1-6,TRBV7-9,-,TGTGCCAGCAGCCCTACCCAGGGGTCCCTCCACTTT,CASSPTQGSLHF
few,14,TRBJ2-7,TRBV7-2,-,TGTGCCAGCAGCTTAGAAGCCGCCTATCCCGAGCAGTACTTC,CASSLEAAYPEQYF
few,15,TRBJ2-7,TRBV4-3,-,TGCGCCAGCAGCCAAGTCGTGGGCCAGAACTACGAGCAGTACTTC,CASSQVVGQNYEQYF
many,11,TRBJ1-2,TRBV20-1,-,TGCAGTACTGGGGGCTACGATGGCTACACCTTC,CSTGGYDGYTF
-,15,TRBJ2-7,TRBV7-8,-,TGTGCCAGCAGCCGGTTGTATGGGGACCTCTACGAGCAGTACTTC,CASSRLYGDLYEQYF
few,13,TRBJ2-1,TRBV30,-,TGTGCCTGGAGCCCCGACGGGGACAATGAGCAGTTCTTC,CAWSPDGDNEQFF
-,15,TRBJ2-5,TRBV7-9,-,TGTGCCAGCAGCTTAGAGTGGTCCACCCAAGAGACCCAGTACTTC,CASSLEWSTQETQYF
-,14,TRBJ1-4,TRBV20-1,-,TGCAGTGCTAGCTCTGGGGATTATGGTGAAAAACTGTTTTTT,CSASSGDYGEKLFF
-,16,TRBJ1-6,TRBV5-1,-,TGCGCCAGCAGCTTACAGGGAAGCTCCTATAATTCACCCCTCCACTTT,CASSLQGSSYNSPLHF
-,14,TRBJ1-6,TRBV20-1,-,TGCAGTGCTTCCCGAACAACTTATAATTCACCCCTCCACTTT,CSASRTTYNSPLHF
-,15,TRBJ1-2,TRBV6-2/TRBV6-3,-,TGTGCCAGCAGCTACTCGACAGGAATCTATTGTGGCTACACCTTC,CASSYSTGIYCGYTF
-,17,TRBJ2-5,TRBV20-1,-,TGCAGTGCTAGAGATGAGGGTCGGGCGGGGACACAAGAGACCCAGTACTTC,CSARDEGRAGTQETQYF
-,13,TRBJ1-2,TRBV7-2,-,TGTGCCGGCAGCTTAGACAGCTTCTATGGCTACACCTTC,CAGSLDSFYGYTF